The 10 T cell receptor beta chains reported below all come from one sample, sequenced in a study of blood T cell repertoires in COVID-19. Assay: immunoSEQ multiplex PCR; the TCRdb copy retains only in-frame clones and omits some. The table includes around 300,000 clones, approximately 89% detected once. Specimen: PBMCs or T cells enriched from blood (not recorded which). The source of these receptors is a woman between 25 and 40 years old who had recovered from COVID-19.

CDR3: CASRRDSLIETQYF. The CDR3 nucleotides read TGTGCCAGCCGACGGGACAGCCTCATCGAGACCCAGTACTTC. The chain couples TRBV19 to TRBJ2-5, with 7 bases matching TRBD1. The CDR3 spans 14 residues. V shed 9 bases and J 5 bases; nucleotides not matched to a gene: 12. Germline V lookup: CDR1 LNHDA, CDR2 SQIVND (reference sequence).

The chain carries TRBV2 and TRBJ1-1; 9 bases agree with TRBD1. CDR3 size: 13 residues. Germline CDR1 is SNHLY and CDR2 is FYNNEI. With V trimmed by 8 bases and J by 0 bases, 1 base remained unmatched. DNA of the CDR3: TGTGCCAGCGGGACAGGGATGAACACTGAAGCTTTCTTT. Its protein product is CASGTGMNTEAFF. Full variable domain (outside the CDR3, taken from reference TRBV2 and TRBJ1-1): EPEVTQTPSHQVTQMGQEVILRCVPISNHLYFYWYRQILGQKVEFLVSFYNNEISEKSEIFDDQFSVERPDGSNFTLKIRSTKLEDSAMYFCASGTGMNTEAFFGQGTRLTVV.

The V call is TRBV12-2, the J call TRBJ1-1; the table calls TRBD1, which could not be checked here. TRBV12-2 corresponds to a pseudogene. This CDR3 is 19 amino acids long. CDR3: CASRLNNPGTERMNTEAFF. The DNA for the CDR3 is TGTGCAAGTCGCTTGAATAACCCCGGGACAGAAAGAATGAACACTGAAGCTTTCTTT.

The rearrangement joins TRBV6-5 to TRBJ2-3; the D is unclear. V lost 2 bases to trimming and J lost 2 bases, with 8 bases between them. Per the germline V gene, CDR1 is MNHEY and CDR2 is SVGAGI. The CDR3 is 14 residues long. Here the CDR3 reads CASSYGGNTDTQYF. CDR3 DNA: TGTGCCAGCAGTTACGGCGGAAACACAGATACGCAGTATTTT.

V usage is TRBV11-2 and J usage is TRBJ1-4; 9 positions agree with TRBD1. The V segment lost 5 bases and the J segment 8 bases; nucleotides outside the gene matches: 6. Germline V gives CDR1 SGHAT, CDR2 FQNNGV. The CDR3 is 14 amino acids. CDR3 coding DNA: TGTGCCAGCAGCACCCGGACAGGGGACGAAAAACTGTTTTTT. The encoded protein is CASSTRTGDEKLFF.

J is TRBJ1-5 and V is TRBV28; tentatively, D is TRBD1 (5 bases). V was clipped by 2 bases and J by 4 bases, with 9 bases between them. The CDR3 covers 14 residues. CDR1 and CDR2 from the germline V gene are MDHEN and SYDVKM. This CDR3 is CASSLGGLNQPQHF. The CDR3 DNA follows: TGTGCCAGCAGTTTAGGGGGGTTGAATCAGCCCCAGCATTTT.

This chain uses TRBV3-1 (or the pseudogene TRBV3-2) with TRBJ1-1, with TRBD1 matching over 7 bases. CDR1 and CDR2 from the germline V gene are LGHDT and YNNKEL (reference sequence). Unmatched junction bases numbered 19, after V lost 3 bases and J lost 3 bases. The CDR3 sequence is 19 residues long. CDR3 amino acids: CASSQDSLSSDREDTEAFF. The CDR3 bases are TGTGCCAGCAGCCAGGATTCCCTTTCTTCCGACAGGGAGGACACTGAAGCTTTCTTT.

The CDR3 DNA follows: TGTGCCAGCAGCTTTAGGGAGGGAAACACTGAAGCTTTCTTT. Its translation is CASSFREGNTEAFF. This chain connects TRBV7-6 to TRBJ1-1; D is ambiguous. Germline V gene lookup returns CDR1 SGHVS and CDR2 FNYEAQ. The CDR3 loop spans 14 amino acids. The V and J ends lost 3 bases and 2 bases respectively, with 10 bases between them.

V is TRBV24-1 and J is TRBJ2-1; D uncertain. The germline V gene has CDR1 KGHDR and CDR2 SFDVKD. This CDR3 spans 14 amino acids. V was clipped by 0 bases and J by 9 bases, with 11 bases between them. The CDR3 region has the DNA TGTGCCACCAGTGATTTGCCCTCGTTAGTTGAGCAGTTCTTC. This codes for CATSDLPSLVEQFF.

The count of this clone is one. V gene TRBV18 combines with J gene TRBJ1-4, with unresolved D. V lost 1 base to trimming and J lost 11 bases, with 14 bases between them. The CDR3 sequence is 14 residues long. The germline gives CDR1 KGHSH, CDR2 LQKENI. The chain's CDR3 is CASSPRGGTQKLFF. The CDR3 coding sequence is TGTGCCAGCTCACCACGGGGAGGAACGCAGAAACTGTTTTTT.